What follows are 4 T cell receptor beta chains derived from one specimen sequenced in a study of T-cell reconstitution after alpha-beta-depleted transplantation in children. Unique molecular identifiers were incorporated when the TCRbeta library was constructed. TCRdb reprocessed the PCR reads with MiXCR, giving one entry per CDR3 protein. The sample lists approximately 230,000 distinct CDR3 sequences, about 24% occurring once. Specimen: PBMCs, mostly from graft donor cells, collected 360 days after TCRalphabeta/CD19-depleted stem cell transplant. Every receptor here comes from a female patient between 2 and 15 years old who had a stem cell transplant for congenital amegakaryocytic thrombocytopenia, so the T cells may come from the graft donor.

This clonotype turned up a few times. The chain uses TRBV12-3 or TRBV12-4 and TRBJ2-1; D uncertain. Trimming shortened V by 8 bases and J by 9 bases, and 11 bases separated the two germline ends. The CDR3 totals 11 residues. CDR3 bases: TGTGCCAGCGGCCGACCTAGTGAGCAGTTCTTC. Translating gives CASGRPSEQFF.

This clonotype was counted a few times. V and J are TRBV6-1 and TRBJ1-1, with D maybe TRBD1 (5 bases). Trimming shortened V by 6 bases and J by 4 bases, and 18 bases separated the two germline ends. There are 15 residues in the CDR3. Germline V gene lookup returns CDR1 MNHNS and CDR2 SASEGT. DNA of the CDR3: TGTGCCAGCAGCCCCCTTACCCGGGGGTCCACTGAAGCTTTCTTT. Translation gives CASSPLTRGSTEAFF.

This clonotype was detected a few times. The J gene is TRBJ1-4, the V gene TRBV7-2; possible D gene TRBD1, 5 bases. CDR1 is SGHTA and CDR2 is FQGNSA in the germline V gene. This CDR3 is built from 14 residues. V lost 0 bases, J lost 3 bases, and 5 bases lay in between. The CDR3 here is CASSLAGANEKLFF. The DNA of the CDR3 is TGTGCCAGCAGCTTAGCGGGGGCTAATGAAAAACTGTTTTTT.

This clonotype has only a few counts. The chain couples TRBV4-1 to TRBJ1-1; unclear D gene. Germline lookup yields CDR1 MGHRA and CDR2 YSYEKL. The CDR3 extends over 14 amino acids. Trimming took off 4 bases at V and 0 bases at J, with 9 bases between the two ends. This chain's CDR3 is CASSLRTMNTEAFF. CDR3 nucleotides: TGCGCCAGCAGCCTGAGAACTATGAACACTGAAGCTTTCTTT.